This is a list of T cell receptor beta chains from one sample in a study of blood T cells in healthy people across ages. TCRdb reanalysed the 5' RACE reads using MiXCR and keeps one entry per CDR3 protein. The data show hundreds of thousands of distinct CDR3 sequences, around 48% seen once. Sequencing was done on a sample of blood. All receptors come from a woman in her fifties or sixties in good health. CDR3s include the opening cysteine and the closing phenylalanine or tryptophan. The D gene is left open where the match is weak. Size is stated for part of the rows, as once, few or many counts, or as a class when the clone is expanded.

TRBJ2-4	-	-	TRBV20-1	TGCAGTGCTATGGGAAAAAACATTCAGTACTTC	CSAMGKNIQYF
TRBJ2-7	TRBD2	-	TRBV20-1	TGCAGTGCTGTCCAGGGGACTAGCTCTGCCAATGAGCAGTACTTC	CSAVQGTSSANEQYF
TRBJ2-1	TRBD2	few	TRBV4-2	TGTGCCAGCAGCCAACGACTAGCGGGCAATGAGCAGTTCTTC	CASSQRLAGNEQFF
TRBJ2-7	TRBD2	many	TRBV5-1	TGCGCCAGCAGCCCCGGGACTAGCGACTACGAGCAGTACTTC	CASSPGTSDYEQYF
TRBJ1-5	-	once	TRBV6-2/TRBV6-3	TGTGCCAGCACCCGAGCGTTGATACCCTGCGGCCGCAATCAGCCCCAGCATTTT	CASTRALIPCGRNQPQHF
TRBJ2-1	TRBD2	-	TRBV4-3	TGCGCCAGCAGGGTGCTAGCGGGAGTGGGCAATGAGCAGTTCTTC	CASRVLAGVGNEQFF
TRBJ2-3	-	few	TRBV7-9	TGTGCCAGCAGCTCGGTGGGGGCGCGGGAGCGGGATACGCAGTATTTT	CASSSVGARERDTQYF
TRBJ2-7	TRBD1	-	TRBV28	TGTGCCAGCAGCGAAGGACAGGCGGCCTACGAGCAGTACTTC	CASSEGQAAYEQYF
TRBJ2-6	-	few	TRBV7-3	TGTGCCAGCAGCAGAGACGGGGCCGGGGCCAACGTCCTGACTTTC	CASSRDGAGANVLTF
TRBJ1-2	-	-	TRBV20-1	TGCAGTGCCGTAAACAGAAACTATGGCTACACCTTC	CSAVNRNYGYTF
TRBJ2-7	TRBD2	-	TRBV20-1	TGCAGTGCTAGAGGACTAGCGTCGGCCTACGAGCAGTACTTC	CSARGLASAYEQYF
TRBJ2-3	-	few	TRBV20-1	TGCAGTGCTAGAGCTCCTGCTAGCACAGATACGCAGTATTTT	CSARAPASTDTQYF
TRBJ2-3	-	many	TRBV7-3	TGTGCCAGCAGCTTAGACGGACGTCCCACAGATACGCAGTATTTT	CASSLDGRPTDTQYF
TRBJ2-3	-	-	TRBV29-1	TGCAGCGTCGAACTGACACAGACTAGCACAGATACGCAGTATTTT	CSVELTQTSTDTQYF
TRBJ2-1	TRBD2	-	TRBV5-6	TGTGCCAGCAGCTCCCAAACTAGCGGGAGGGCCAATGAGCAGTTCTTC	CASSSQTSGRANEQFF
TRBJ2-5	-	-	TRBV28	TGTGCCAGCAGTCCCCGGGGGGCAGAGACCCAGTACTTC	CASSPRGAETQYF
TRBJ1-2	-	few	TRBV20-1	TGCAGTGCTAGAGAGTGGGGAGCAGCCTCTAACTATGGCTACACCTTC	CSAREWGAASNYGYTF
TRBJ1-3	-	-	TRBV4-1	TGCGCCAGCAGCCAAGATCCCGGGAGGAGGGGAAACACCATATATTTT	CASSQDPGRRGNTIYF
TRBJ2-5	TRBD2	-	TRBV5-1	TGCGCCAGCAGCATAGCCGGGACTAGACAGGAGACCCAGTACTTC	CASSIAGTRQETQYF
TRBJ2-1	-	-	TRBV7-2	TGTGCCAGCAGCCATTCAAGGGACGAGCAGTTCTTC	CASSHSRDEQFF
TRBJ1-2	-	few	TRBV7-9	TGTGCCAGCAGCCTACAGGGAGGCGGGCATGGCTACACCTTC	CASSLQGGGHGYTF
TRBJ1-5	-	few	TRBV18	TGTGCCAGCTCACAGGGGCGGGATAATCAGCCCCAGCATTTT	CASSQGRDNQPQHF
TRBJ2-3	-	-	TRBV7-8	TGTGCCAGCAACAATAGAGGCTCAGCGGGAGATACGCAGTATTTT	CASNNRGSAGDTQYF
TRBJ2-1	TRBD2	few	TRBV20-1	TGCAGTGCTAGAGGATCCGGGACTAACTTCTACAATGAGCAGTTCTTC	CSARGSGTNFYNEQFF
TRBJ2-1	-	-	TRBV28	TGTGCCAGCAGTTTGCGTGACAGGATTTTGAATGAGCAGTTCTTC	CASSLRDRILNEQFF
TRBJ2-1	TRBD2	-	TRBV6-5	TGTGCCAGCAGTTACTCGAAAGTTGGCGGGAGGGGGAATGAGCAGTTCTTC	CASSYSKVGGRGNEQFF
TRBJ2-5	TRBD1	few	TRBV4-3	TGCGCCAGCAGCCAAGATGTAGGGGGCGAGGAGACCCAGTACTTC	CASSQDVGGEETQYF
TRBJ2-7	-	few	TRBV7-6	TGTGCCAGCAGTCCTCTACAGGACGGGTCCTACGAGCAGTACTTC	CASSPLQDGSYEQYF
TRBJ2-1	TRBD1	-	TRBV6-5	TGTGCCAGCAGCTACAGGGGACAGAGCTACAATGAGCAGTTCTTC	CASSYRGQSYNEQFF
TRBJ1-2	-	-	TRBV30	TGTGCCTCCCCCGGGACGCCCTCTGGCTACACCTTC	CASPGTPSGYTF
TRBJ2-7	TRBD2	-	TRBV4-3	TGCGCCAGCAGCCAAGATCTGTTTTCGTACAGGACTAGCGCGTACAATGAGCAGTACTTC	CASSQDLFSYRTSAYNEQYF
TRBJ2-5	TRBD1	-	TRBV20-1	TGCAGCGCTGAGGACAGGGGCTATGAGACCCAGTACTTC	CSAEDRGYETQYF
TRBJ2-2	TRBD1	-	TRBV6-1	TGTGCCAGCAGTGACATTCCAGGACAGGGTTTCGAAACCGGGGAGCTGTTTTTT	CASSDIPGQGFETGELFF
TRBJ2-2	TRBD1	-	TRBV7-8	TGTGCCAGCAGCTTATCTCCGGGACAGGGGGCGACCGGGGAGCTGTTTTTT	CASSLSPGQGATGELFF
TRBJ2-7	-	-	TRBV27	TGTGCCAGCAGTCCGAAACTCTTGGCCTACGAGCAGTACTTC	CASSPKLLAYEQYF
TRBJ1-2	-	-	TRBV24-1	TGTGCCACCAGTGATTCGGGTTTCTCCAACTATGGCTACACCTTC	CATSDSGFSNYGYTF
TRBJ2-7	-	few	TRBV9	TGTGCCAGCAGCGTAGAGGACACCGAGCAGTACTTC	CASSVEDTEQYF